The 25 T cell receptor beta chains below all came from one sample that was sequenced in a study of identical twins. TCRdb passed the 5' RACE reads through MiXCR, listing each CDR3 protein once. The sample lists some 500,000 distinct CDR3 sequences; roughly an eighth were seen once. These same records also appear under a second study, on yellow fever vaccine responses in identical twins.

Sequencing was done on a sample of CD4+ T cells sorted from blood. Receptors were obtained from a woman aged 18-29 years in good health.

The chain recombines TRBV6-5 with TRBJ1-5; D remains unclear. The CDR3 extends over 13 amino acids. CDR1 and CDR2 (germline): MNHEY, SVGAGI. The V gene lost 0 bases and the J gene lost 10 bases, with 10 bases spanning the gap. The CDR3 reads CASSYSTGTPQHF. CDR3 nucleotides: TGTGCCAGCAGTTACTCGACCGGCACTCCCCAGCATTTT.

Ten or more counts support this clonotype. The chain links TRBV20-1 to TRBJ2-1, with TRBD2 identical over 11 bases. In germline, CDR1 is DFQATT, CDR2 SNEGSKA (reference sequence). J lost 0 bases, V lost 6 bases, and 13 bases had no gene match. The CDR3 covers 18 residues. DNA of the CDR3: TGCAGTGCCCGATCTTGGACTAGCGGGTCGAGCTCCTACAATGAGCAGTTCTTC. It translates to CSARSWTSGSSSYNEQFF.

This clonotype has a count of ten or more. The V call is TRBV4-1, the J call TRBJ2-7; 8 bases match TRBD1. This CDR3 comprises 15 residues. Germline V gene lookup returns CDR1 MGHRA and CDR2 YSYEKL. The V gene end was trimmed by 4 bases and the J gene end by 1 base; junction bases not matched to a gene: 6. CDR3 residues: CASSLGTGSSYEQYF. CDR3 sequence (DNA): TGCGCCAGCAGCCTTGGGACAGGTAGTTCCTACGAGCAGTACTTC.

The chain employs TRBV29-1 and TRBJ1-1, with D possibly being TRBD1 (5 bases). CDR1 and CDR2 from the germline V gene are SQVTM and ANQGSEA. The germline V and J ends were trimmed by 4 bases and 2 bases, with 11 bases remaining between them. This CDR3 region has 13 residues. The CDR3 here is CSVGQGRNTEAFF. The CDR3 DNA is TGCAGCGTTGGGCAGGGACGAAACACTGAAGCTTTCTTT.

CDR3 coding DNA: TGTGCCAGCAAACGGGAAGGGGCCTACGAGCAGTACTTC. This encodes CASKREGAYEQYF. The chain combines TRBV6-6 with TRBJ2-7, with D perhaps matching TRBD1 or TRBD2 (5 bases each). With 7 bases removed from V and 2 bases from J, the gap between germline ends came to 12 bases. The CDR3 consists of 13 residues. The germline V gene has CDR1 MNHNY and CDR2 SVGAGI (reference sequence).

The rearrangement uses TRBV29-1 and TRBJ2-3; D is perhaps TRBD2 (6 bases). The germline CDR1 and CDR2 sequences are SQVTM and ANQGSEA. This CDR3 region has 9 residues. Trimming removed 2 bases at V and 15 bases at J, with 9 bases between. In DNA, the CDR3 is TGCAGCGTTGAACAGGGACTCTATTTT. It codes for CSVEQGLYF.

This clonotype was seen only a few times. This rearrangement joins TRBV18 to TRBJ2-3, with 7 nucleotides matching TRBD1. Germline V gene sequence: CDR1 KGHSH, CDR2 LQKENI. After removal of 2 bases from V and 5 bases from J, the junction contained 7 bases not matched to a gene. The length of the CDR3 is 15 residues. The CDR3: CASSPSKQGIDTQYF. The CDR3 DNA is TGTGCCAGCTCACCATCCAAACAGGGGATAGATACGCAGTATTTT.

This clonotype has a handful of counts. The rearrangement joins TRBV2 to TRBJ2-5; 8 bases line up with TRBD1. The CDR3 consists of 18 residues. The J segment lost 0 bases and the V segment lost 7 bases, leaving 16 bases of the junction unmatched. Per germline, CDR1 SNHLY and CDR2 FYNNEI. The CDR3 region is CASIHPGQGVPDQETQYF. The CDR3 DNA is TGTGCCAGCATTCACCCAGGACAGGGTGTACCAGACCAAGAGACCCAGTACTTC.

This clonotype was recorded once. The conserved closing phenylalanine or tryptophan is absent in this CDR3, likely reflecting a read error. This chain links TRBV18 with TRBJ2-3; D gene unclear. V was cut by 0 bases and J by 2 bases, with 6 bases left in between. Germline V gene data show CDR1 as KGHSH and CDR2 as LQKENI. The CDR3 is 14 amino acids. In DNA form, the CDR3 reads TGTGCCAGCTCACCACCGGGATTCACAGATACGCAGTATGTT. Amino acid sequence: CASSPPGFTDTQYV.

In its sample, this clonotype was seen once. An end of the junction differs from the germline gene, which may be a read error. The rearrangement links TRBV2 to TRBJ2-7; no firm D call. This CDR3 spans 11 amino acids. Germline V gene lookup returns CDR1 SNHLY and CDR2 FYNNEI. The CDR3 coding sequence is TGTGCCAGCAGTGCTACCTTGGGGATCTTATTC. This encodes CASSATLGILF.

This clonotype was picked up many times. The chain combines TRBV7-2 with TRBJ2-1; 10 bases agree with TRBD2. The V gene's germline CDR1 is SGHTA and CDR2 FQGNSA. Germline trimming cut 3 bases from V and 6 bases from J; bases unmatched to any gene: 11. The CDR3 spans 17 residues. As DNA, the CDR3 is TGTGCCAGCAGCTTGAGGGCCGCTAGCGGGGGTGGCAATGAGCAGTTCTTC. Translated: CASSLRAASGGGNEQFF.

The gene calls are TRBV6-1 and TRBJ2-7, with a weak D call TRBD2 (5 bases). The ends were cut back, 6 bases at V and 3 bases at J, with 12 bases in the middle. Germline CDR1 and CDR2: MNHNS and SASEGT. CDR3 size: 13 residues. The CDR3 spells CASRRSGIYEQYF. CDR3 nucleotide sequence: TGTGCCAGCAGAAGATCCGGGATCTACGAGCAGTACTTC.

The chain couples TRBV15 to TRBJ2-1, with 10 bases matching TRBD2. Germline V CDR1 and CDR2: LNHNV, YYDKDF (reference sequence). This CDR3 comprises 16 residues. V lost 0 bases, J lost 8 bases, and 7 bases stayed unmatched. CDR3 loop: CATSRESGRGMDEQFF. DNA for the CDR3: TGTGCCACCAGCAGAGAGAGCGGGAGGGGGATGGATGAGCAGTTCTTC. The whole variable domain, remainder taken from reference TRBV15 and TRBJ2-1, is DAMVIQNPRYQVTQFGKPVTLSCSQTLNHNVMYWYQQKSSQAPKLLFHYYDKDFNNEADTPDNFQSRRPNTSFCFLDIRSPGLGDTAMYLCATSRESGRGMDEQFFGPGTRLTVL.

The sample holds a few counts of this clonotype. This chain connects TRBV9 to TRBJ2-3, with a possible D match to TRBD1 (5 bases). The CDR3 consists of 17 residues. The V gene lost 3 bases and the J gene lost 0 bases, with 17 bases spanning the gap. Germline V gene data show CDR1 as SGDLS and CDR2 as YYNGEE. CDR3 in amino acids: CASSGLGRQRSTDTQYF. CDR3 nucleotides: TGTGCCAGCAGCGGGCTTGGCCGACAGAGAAGCACAGATACGCAGTATTTT.

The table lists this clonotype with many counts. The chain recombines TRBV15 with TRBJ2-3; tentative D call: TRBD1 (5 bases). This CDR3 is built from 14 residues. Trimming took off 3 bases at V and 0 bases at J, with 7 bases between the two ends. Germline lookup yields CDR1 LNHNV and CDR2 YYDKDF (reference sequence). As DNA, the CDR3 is TGTGCCACCAGCAGGGACAAGAGCACAGATACGCAGTATTTT. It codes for CATSRDKSTDTQYF.

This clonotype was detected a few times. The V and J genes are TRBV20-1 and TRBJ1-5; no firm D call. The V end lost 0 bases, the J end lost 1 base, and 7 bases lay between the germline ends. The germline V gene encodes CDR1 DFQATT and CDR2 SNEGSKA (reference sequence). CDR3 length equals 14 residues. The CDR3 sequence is CSARDMRSNQPQHF. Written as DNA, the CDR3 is TGCAGTGCTAGAGATATGCGGAGCAATCAGCCCCAGCATTTT.

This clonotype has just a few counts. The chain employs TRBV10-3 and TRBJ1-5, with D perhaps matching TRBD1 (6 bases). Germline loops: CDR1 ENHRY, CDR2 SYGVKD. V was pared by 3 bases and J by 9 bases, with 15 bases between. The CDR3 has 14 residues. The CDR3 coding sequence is TGTGCCATCAGTGATGTTGGGGGCGGCGGGCCCCAGCATTTT. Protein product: CAISDVGGGGPQHF.

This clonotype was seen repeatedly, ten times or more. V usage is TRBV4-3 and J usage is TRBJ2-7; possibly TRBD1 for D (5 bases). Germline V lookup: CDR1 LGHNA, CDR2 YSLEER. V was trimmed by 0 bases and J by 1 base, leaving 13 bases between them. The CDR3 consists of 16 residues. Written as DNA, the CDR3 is TGCGCCAGCAGCCAAGATTATAGTGGGGCTTCCTACGAGCAGTACTTC. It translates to CASSQDYSGASYEQYF.

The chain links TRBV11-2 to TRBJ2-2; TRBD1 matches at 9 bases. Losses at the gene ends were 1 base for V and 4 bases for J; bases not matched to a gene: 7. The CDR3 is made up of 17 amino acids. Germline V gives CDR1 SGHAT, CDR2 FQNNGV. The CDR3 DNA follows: TGTGCCAGCAGCTTAGGTTTTACAGGGGGCCGCACCGGGGAGCTGTTTTTT. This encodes CASSLGFTGGRTGELFF.

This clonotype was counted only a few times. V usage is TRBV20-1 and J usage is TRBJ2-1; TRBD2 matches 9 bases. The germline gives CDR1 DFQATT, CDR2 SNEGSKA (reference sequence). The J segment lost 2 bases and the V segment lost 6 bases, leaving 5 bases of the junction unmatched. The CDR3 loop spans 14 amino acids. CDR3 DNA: TGCAGTGCAGCGGGGGGTGTCACCTACAATGAGCAGTTCTTC. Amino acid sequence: CSAAGGVTYNEQFF.

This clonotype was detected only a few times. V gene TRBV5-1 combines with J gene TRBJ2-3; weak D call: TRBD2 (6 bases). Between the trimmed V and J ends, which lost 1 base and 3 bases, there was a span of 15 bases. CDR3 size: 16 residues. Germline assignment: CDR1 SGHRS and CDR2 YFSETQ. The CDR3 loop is CASSLSASRGTDTQYF. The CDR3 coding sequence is TGCGCCAGCAGCTTGTCGGCTAGTCGGGGGACAGATACGCAGTATTTT.

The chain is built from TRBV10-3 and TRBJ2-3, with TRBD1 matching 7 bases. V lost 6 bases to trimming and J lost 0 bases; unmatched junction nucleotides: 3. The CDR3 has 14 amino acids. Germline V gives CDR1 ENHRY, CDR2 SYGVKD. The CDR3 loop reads CAISSTGSTDTQYF. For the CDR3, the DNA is TGTGCCATCAGCTCGACAGGGAGCACAGATACGCAGTATTTT.

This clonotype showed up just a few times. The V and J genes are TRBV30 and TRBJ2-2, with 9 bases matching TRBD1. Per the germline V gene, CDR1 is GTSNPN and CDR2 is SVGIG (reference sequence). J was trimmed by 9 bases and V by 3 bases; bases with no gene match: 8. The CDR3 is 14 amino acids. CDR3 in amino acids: CAWRLQGARRELFF. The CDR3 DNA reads TGTGCCTGGAGACTACAGGGGGCGCGCCGGGAGCTGTTTTTT.

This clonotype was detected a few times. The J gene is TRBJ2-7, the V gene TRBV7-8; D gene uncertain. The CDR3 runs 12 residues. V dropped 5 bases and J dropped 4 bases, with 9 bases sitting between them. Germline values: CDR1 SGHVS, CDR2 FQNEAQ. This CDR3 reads CASSTILYEQYF. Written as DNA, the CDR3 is TGTGCCAGCAGCACAATACTATACGAGCAGTACTTC. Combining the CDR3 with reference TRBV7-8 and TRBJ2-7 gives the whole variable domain GAGVSQSPRYKVAKRGQDVALRCDPISGHVSLFWYQQALGQGPEFLTYFQNEAQLDKSGLPSDRFFAERPEGSVSTLKIQRTQQEDSAVYLCASSTILYEQYFGPGTRLTVT.

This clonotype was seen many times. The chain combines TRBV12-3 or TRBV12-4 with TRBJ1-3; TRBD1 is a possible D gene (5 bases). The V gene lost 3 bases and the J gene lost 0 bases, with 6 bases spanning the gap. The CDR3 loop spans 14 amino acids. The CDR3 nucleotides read TGTGCCAGCAGTTTTGGGACCTCTGGAAACACCATATATTTT. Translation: CASSFGTSGNTIYF.